This T cell receptor beta chain was profiled in a study of blood T cell repertoires in COVID-19 (dated by TCRdb to 2018 to 2020). Some background on the complete study: The collaborator samples originated in the United States, Italy and Spain and spanned the acute and convalescent phases of COVID-19. The prospective study material was composed of cDNA or gDNA derived from T cells, B-cell-depleted T cells, or PBMCs. Deeply sampled blood TCRbeta repertoires from subjects exposed to, actively infected with, or recovered from COVID-19 were included in the dataset. The repertoires were released in a freely available public database intended as a resource for research on the immune response to SARS-CoV-2. The samples were drawn from the first 160 participants of the ongoing ImmuneRACE study and from 1,254 subjects provided by 6 global collaborators. The sample metadata nearly always contained a de-identified subject ID, COVID-19 status, age in years and sex. Where available, HLA class I and class II types were taken from metadata supplied by the sample provider and were not determined by assay-based typing.

The CDR3 starts with the cysteine, ends with the phenylalanine, and has 15 residues. The CDR3 DNA has 45 bases and is translated from base 1. The germline V gene sets CDR1 to MNHNS and CDR2 to SASEGT. V is shortened by 2 bases, J by 2 bases, and the region joining them spans 9 bases. At one collaborating source in Seattle, patients were enrolled during active infection and were followed longitudinally through the course of disease. The collaborating institutions used their own protocols to collect whole blood in K2EDTA tubes. For TCRbeta analysis, collaborator samples were shipped as frozen whole blood, as isolated PBMCs, or as DNA extracted from either sample type. With regard to this clone: Its antigen has not been determined. No base-level quality is on record; no much larger clone is a single base apart.

The immunoSEQ Assay, a bias-controlled multiplex PCR, was used to amplify TCRbeta CDR3 regions from genomic DNA. The authors' analysis ran thus. The number of nucleated cells in each sample was estimated by amplification of reference gene primers within the assay. Sequence reads were collapsed and filtered to measure the absolute abundance of every unique TCRbeta CDR3 rearrangement. For each sample, productive Simpson clonality was calculated as the square root of Simpson's diversity index across productive rearrangements. This is the immuneACCESS table as TCRdb keeps it, with only in-frame sequences that have V and J called. A part of the clones is gone; compared with another copy, unresolved V genes explain less than half, and the rest is unexplained. The DNA gave D and trimming, while V, J and clone size come from that table. For this sample there are some 40,000 clones; about 92% appear just once. 0.3% to 0.4% of the sample goes to the ten largest clones.

The full study reports these points: Clinical and demographic metadata were provided uncurated, with the amount varying by source and participant.

This TCR derives from a man between 45 and 60 years old with COVID-19, enrolled during active disease. The chain employs TRBV6-1 and TRBJ2-2; TRBD1 is a possible D gene, resting on 6 matching bases. Sequencing used peripheral blood. This receptor carries the CDR3 CASSEPGHNTGELFF. The nucleotides are TGTGCCAGCAGTGAACCGGGACATAACACCGGGGAGCTGTTTTTT.